This T cell receptor (beta chain) was documented in a study of blood T cells in healthy people across ages. Study-wide findings and caveats: As naive T cell percentage varied, TCR beta diversity correlated strongly with it. Measured against age, TCR beta diversity per million T cells decreased in a roughly linear manner.

Germline V gives CDR1 SGHVS, CDR2 FQNEAQ. The length of the CDR3 is 16 residues. Trimming removed 1 base at V and 5 bases at J, with 17 bases between. Points on this clonotype: Its target is unknown.

A sample-barcoded 5' primer and a J-beta primer mix were used in a second PCR of about 7 to 11 cycles. TCRdb ran MiXCR on the 5' RACE reads and lists one entry per CDR3 protein. The sample contains around 1.7 million distinct CDR3 sequences, over 25% of which appear only once. The chain carries TRBV7-8 and TRBJ1-2; D might be TRBD1 (5 bases). The sequencing input was blood. The TCR originated in a woman aged 30 to 39 in good health. This CDR3 reads CASSLGGPDRPYGYTF. The CDR3 region has the DNA TGTGCCAGCAGCTTAGGGGGCCCAGACCGGCCGTATGGCTACACCTTC.